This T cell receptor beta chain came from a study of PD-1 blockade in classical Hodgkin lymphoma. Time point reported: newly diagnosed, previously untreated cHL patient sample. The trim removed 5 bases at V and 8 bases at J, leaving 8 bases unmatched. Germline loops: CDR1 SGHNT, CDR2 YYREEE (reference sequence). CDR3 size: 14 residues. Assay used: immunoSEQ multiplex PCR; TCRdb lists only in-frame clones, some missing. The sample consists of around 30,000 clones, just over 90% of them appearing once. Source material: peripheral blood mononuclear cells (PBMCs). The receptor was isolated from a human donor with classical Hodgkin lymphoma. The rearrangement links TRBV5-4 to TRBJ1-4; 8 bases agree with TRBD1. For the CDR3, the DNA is TGTGCCAGCAGTGGGCAGGGGGCAGAAGAAAAACTGTTTTTT. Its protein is CASSGQGAEEKLFF.